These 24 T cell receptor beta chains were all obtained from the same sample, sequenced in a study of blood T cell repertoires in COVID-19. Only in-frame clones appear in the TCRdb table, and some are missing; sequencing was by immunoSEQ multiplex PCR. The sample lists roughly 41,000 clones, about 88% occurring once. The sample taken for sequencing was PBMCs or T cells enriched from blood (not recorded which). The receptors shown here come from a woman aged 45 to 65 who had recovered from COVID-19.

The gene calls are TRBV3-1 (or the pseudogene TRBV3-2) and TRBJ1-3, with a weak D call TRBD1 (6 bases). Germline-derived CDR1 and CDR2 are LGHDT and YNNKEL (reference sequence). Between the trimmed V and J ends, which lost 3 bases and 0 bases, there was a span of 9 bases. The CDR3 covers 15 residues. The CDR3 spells CASSQRGISGNTIYF. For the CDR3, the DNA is TGTGCCAGCAGCCAGAGGGGGATCTCTGGAAACACCATATATTTT.

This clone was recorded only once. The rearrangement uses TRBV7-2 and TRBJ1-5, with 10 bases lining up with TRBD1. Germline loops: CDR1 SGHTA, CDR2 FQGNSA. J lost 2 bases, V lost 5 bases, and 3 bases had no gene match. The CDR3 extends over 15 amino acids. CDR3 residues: CASSDRGLGNQPQHF. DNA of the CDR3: TGTGCCAGCAGCGACAGGGGGCTAGGCAATCAGCCCCAGCATTTT.

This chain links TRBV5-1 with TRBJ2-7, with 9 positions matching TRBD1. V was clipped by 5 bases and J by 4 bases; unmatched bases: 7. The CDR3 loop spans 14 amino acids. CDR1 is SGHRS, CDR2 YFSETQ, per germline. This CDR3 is CASSWDRVEYEQYF. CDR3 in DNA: TGCGCCAGCAGTTGGGACAGGGTCGAGTACGAGCAGTACTTC.

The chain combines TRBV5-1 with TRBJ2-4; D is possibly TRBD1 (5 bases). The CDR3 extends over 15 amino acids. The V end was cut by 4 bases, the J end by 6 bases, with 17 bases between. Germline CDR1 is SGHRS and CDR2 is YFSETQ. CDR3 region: CASSVMSGSRNIQYF. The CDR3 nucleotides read TGCGCCAGCAGCGTAATGTCAGGGTCGAGAAACATTCAGTACTTC.

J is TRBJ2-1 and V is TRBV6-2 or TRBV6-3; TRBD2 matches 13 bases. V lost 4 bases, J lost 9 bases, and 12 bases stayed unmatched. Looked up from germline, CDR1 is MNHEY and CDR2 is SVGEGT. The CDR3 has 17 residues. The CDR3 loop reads CASSSDRGTSGIAEQFF. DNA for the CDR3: TGTGCCAGCAGTTCCGATAGGGGGACTAGCGGGATTGCTGAGCAGTTCTTC.

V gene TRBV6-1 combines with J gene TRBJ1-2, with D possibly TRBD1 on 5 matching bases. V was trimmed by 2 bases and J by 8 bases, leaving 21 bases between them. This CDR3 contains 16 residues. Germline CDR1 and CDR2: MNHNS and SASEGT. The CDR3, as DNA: TGTGCCAGCAGTGAACAAAGTCGACCCCTCGGGGGGGGCTACACCTTC. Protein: CASSEQSRPLGGGYTF.

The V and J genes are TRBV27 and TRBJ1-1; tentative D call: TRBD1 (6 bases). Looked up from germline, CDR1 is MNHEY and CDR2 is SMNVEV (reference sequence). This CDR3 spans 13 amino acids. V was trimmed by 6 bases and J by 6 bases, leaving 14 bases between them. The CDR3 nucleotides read TGTGCCAGCAGCCCAGGGGTTGGCGCTGAAGCTTTCTTT. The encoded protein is CASSPGVGAEAFF.

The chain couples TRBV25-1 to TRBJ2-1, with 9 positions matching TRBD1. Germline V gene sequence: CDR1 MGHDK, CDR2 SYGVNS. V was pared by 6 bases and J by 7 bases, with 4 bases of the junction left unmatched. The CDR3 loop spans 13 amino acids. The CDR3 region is CASRGTGRNEQFF. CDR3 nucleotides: TGTGCCAGCAGGGGGACAGGGAGGAATGAGCAGTTCTTC.

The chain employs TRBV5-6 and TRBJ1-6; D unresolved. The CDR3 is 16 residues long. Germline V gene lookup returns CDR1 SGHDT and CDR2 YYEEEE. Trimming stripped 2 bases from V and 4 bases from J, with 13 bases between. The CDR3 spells CASSLGGMRYNSPLHF. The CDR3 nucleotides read TGTGCCAGCAGCTTAGGAGGGATGCGTTATAATTCACCCCTCCACTTT.

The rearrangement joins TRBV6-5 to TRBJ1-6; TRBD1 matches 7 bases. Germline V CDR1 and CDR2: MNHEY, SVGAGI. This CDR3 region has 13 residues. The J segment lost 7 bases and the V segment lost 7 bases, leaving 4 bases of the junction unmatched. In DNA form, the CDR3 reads TGTGCCAGCAACGACAGGGAGAATTCACCCCTCCACTTT. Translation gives CASNDRENSPLHF.

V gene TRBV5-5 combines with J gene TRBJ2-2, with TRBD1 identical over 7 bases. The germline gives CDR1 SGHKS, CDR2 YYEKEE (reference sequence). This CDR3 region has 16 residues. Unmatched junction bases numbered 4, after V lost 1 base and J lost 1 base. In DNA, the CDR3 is TGTGCCAGCAGCTTGCGTCAGGGGGAGAACACCGGGGAGCTGTTTTTT. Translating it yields CASSLRQGENTGELFF.

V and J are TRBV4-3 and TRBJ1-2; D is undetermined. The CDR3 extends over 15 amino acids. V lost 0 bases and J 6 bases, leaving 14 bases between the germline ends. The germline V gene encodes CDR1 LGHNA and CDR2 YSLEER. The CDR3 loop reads CASSQDVARAHGYTF. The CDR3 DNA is TGCGCCAGCAGCCAAGATGTCGCCCGAGCCCATGGCTACACCTTC.

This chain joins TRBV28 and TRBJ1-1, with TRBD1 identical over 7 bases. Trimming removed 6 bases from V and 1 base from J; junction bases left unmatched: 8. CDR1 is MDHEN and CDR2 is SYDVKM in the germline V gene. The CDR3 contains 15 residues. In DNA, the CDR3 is TGTGCCAGCAGCGAAAGTAGGGGGCCGAACACTGAAGCTTTCTTT. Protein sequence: CASSESRGPNTEAFF.

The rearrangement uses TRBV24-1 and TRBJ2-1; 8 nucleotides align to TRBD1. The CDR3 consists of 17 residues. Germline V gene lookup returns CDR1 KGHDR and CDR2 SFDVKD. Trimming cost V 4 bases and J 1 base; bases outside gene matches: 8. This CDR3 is CATSDPKTGVSYNEQFF. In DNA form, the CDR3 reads TGTGCCACCAGTGACCCGAAGACAGGGGTGTCCTACAATGAGCAGTTCTTC.

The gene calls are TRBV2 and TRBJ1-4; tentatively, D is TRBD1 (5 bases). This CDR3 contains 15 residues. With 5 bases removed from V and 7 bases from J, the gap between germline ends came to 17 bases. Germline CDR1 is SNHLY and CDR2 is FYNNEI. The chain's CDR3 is CASSRRGLRGEKLFF. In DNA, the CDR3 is TGTGCCAGCAGTCGGAGGGGTCTGAGGGGTGAAAAACTGTTTTTT.

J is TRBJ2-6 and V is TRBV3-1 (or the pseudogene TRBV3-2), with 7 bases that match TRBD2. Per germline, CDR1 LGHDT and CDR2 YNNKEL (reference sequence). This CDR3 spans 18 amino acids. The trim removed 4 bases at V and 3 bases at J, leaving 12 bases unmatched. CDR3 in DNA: TGTGCCAGCAGCCCGGGCGGGGAGGGCACCCTTGGGGCCAACGTCCTGACTTTC. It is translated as CASSPGGEGTLGANVLTF.

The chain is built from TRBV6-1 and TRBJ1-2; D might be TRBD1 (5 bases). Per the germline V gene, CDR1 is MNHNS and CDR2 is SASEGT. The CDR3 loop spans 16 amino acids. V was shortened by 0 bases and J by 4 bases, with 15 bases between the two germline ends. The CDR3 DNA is TGTGCCAGCAGTGAAGCTCCAGGGATGGGTCCCTATGGCTACACCTTC. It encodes CASSEAPGMGPYGYTF.

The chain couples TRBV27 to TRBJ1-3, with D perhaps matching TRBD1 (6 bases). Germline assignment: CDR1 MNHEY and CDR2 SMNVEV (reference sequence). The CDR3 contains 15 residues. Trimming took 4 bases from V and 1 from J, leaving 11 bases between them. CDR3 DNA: TGTGCCAGCAGTTCCCAGGGGTGGTCTGGAAACACCATATATTTT. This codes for CASSSQGWSGNTIYF.

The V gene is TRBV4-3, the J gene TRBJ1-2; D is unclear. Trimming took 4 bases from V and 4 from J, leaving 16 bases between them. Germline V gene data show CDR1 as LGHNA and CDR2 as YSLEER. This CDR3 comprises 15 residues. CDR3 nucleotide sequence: TGCGCCAGCAGCCCCGACTGGGGTAGCGGCTATGGCTACACCTTC. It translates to CASSPDWGSGYGYTF.

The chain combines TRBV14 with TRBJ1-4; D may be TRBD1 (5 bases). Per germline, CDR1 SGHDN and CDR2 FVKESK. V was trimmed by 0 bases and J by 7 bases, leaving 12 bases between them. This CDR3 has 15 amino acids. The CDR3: CASSQDRSRAEKLFF. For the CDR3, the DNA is TGTGCCAGCAGCCAAGATCGGTCCAGGGCTGAAAAACTGTTTTTT.

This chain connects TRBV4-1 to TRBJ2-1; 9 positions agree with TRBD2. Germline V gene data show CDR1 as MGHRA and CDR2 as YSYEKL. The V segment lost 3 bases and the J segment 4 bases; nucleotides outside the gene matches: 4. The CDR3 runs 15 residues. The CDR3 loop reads CASSQLAGQYNEQFF. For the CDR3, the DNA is TGCGCCAGCAGCCAGCTAGCGGGGCAATACAATGAGCAGTTCTTC.

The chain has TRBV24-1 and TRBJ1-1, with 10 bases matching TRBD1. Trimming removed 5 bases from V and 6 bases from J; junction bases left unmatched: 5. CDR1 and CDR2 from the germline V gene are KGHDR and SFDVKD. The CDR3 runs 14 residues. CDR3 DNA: TGTGCCACCAGTGGGACCGGACAGGGGGCTGAAGCTTTCTTT. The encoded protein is CATSGTGQGAEAFF.

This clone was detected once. The CDR3 bases are TGCGCCAGCAGCCCATGGACAGGGAACTATGGCTACACCTTC. Amino acid sequence: CASSPWTGNYGYTF. This chain joins TRBV5-1 and TRBJ1-2; 8 bases line up with TRBD1. Germline V lookup: CDR1 SGHRS, CDR2 YFSETQ. The CDR3 contains 14 residues. With 4 bases clipped from V and 2 bases from J, the junction kept 4 bases outside the gene matches. The full variable domain, rest sourced from reference TRBV5-1 and TRBJ1-2, is KAGVTQTPRYLIKTRGQQVTLSCSPISGHRSVSWYQQTPGQGLQFLFEYFSETQRNKGNFPGRFSGRQFSNSRSEMNVSTLELGDSALYLCASSPWTGNYGYTFGSGTRLTVV.

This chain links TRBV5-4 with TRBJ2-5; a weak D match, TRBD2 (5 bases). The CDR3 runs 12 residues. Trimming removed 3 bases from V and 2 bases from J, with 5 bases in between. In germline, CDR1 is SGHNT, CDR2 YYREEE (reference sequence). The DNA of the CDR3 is TGTGCCAGCAGCTGGACTCAAGAGACCCAGTACTTC. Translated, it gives CASSWTQETQYF.